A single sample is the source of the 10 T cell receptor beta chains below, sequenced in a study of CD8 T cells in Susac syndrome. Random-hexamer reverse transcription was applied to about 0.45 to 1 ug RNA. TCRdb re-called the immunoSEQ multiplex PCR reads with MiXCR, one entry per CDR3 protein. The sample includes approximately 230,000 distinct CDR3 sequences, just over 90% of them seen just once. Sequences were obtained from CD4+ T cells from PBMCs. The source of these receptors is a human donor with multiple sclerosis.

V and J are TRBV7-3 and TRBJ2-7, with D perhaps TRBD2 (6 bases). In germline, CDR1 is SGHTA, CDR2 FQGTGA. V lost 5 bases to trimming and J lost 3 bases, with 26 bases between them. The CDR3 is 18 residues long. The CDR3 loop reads CASSPNLDRVAAYYEQYF. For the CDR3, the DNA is TGTGCCAGCAGCCCTAATTTAGACCGGGTAGCGGCTTACTACGAGCAGTACTTC.

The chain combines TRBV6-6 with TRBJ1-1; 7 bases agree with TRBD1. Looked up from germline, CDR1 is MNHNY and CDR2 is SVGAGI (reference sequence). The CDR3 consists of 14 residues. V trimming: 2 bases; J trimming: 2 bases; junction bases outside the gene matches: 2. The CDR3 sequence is CASSYGQANTEAFF. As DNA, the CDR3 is TGTGCCAGCAGTTACGGACAGGCCAACACTGAAGCTTTCTTT.

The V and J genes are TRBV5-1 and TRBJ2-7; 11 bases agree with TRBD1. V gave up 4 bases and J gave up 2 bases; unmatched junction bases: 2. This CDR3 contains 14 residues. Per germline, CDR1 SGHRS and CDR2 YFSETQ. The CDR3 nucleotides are TGCGCCAGCAGCCGGGGACAGGGGGCCTACGAGCAGTACTTC. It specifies CASSRGQGAYEQYF. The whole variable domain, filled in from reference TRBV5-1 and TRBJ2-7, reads KAGVTQTPRYLIKTRGQQVTLSCSPISGHRSVSWYQQTPGQGLQFLFEYFSETQRNKGNFPGRFSGRQFSNSRSEMNVSTLELGDSALYLCASSRGQGAYEQYFGPGTRLTVT.

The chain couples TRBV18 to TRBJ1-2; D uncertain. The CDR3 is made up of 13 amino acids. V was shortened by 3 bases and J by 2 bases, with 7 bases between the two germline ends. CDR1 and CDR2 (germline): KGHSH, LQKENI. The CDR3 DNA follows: TGTGCCAGCTCACCGTCAACGAACTATGGCTACACCTTC. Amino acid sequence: CASSPSTNYGYTF.

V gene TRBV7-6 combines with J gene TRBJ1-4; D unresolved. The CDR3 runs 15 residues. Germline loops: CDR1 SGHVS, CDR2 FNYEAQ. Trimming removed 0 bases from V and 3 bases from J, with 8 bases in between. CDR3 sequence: CASSLASGSNEKLFF. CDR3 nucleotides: TGTGCCAGCAGCTTAGCGTCCGGGTCTAATGAAAAACTGTTTTTT.

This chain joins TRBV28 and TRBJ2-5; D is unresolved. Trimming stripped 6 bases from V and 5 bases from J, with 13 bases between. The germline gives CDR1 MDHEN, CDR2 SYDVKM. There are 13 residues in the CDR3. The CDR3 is CASRPTARETQYF. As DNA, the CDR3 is TGTGCCAGCAGACCCACGGCTAGGGAGACCCAGTACTTC.

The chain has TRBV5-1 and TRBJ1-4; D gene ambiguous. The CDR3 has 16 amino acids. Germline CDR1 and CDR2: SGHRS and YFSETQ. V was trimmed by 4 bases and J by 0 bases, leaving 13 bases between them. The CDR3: CASSVDGRPTNEKLFF. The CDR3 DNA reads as TGCGCCAGCAGCGTTGACGGTCGACCAACTAATGAAAAACTGTTTTTT.

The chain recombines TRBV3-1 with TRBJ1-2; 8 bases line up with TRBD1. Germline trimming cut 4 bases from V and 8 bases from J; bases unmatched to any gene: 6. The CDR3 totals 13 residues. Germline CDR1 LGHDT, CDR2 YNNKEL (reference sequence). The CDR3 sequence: CASSRGQGEGYTF. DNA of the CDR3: TGTGCCAGCAGCCGAGGACAGGGTGAAGGCTACACCTTC. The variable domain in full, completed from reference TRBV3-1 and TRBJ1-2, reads DTAVSQTPKYLVTQMGNDKSIKCEQNLGHDTMYWYKQDSKKFLKIMFSYNNKELIINETVPNRFSPKSPDKAHLNLHINSLELGDSAVYFCASSRGQGEGYTFGSGTRLTVV.

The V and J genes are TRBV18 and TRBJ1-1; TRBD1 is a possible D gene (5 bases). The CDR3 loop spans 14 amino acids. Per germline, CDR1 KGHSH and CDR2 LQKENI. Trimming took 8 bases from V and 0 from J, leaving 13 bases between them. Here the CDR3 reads CASAFDSLNTEAFF. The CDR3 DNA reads TGTGCCAGCGCGTTCGACAGCCTGAACACTGAAGCTTTCTTT.

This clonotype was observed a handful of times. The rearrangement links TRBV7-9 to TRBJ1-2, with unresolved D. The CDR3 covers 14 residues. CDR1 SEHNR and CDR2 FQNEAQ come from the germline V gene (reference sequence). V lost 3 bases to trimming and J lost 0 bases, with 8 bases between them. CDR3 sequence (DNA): TGTGCCAGCAGCTTGGGCACCGCTAACTATGGCTACACCTTC. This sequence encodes CASSLGTANYGYTF.